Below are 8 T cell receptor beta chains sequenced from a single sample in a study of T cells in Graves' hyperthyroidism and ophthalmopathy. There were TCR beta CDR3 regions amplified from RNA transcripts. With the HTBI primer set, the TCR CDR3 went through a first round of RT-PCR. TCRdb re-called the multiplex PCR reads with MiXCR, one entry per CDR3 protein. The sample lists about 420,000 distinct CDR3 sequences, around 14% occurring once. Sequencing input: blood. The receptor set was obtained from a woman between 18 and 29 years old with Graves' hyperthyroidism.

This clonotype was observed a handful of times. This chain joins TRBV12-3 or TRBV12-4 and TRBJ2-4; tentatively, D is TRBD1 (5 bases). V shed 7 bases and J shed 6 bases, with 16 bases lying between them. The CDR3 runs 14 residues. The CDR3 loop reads CASTPGATTNIQYF. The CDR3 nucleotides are TGTGCCAGCACCCCTGGGGCTACCACAAACATTCAGTACTTC.

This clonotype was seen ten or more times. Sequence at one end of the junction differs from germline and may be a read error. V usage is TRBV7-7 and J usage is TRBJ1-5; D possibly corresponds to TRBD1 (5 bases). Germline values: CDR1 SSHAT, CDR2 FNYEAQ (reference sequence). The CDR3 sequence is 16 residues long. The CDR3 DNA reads TGTGCTAGCAGCTTAATTCCCCGAGGGACCGGTCAGCCCCAGCATTTT. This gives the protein CASSLIPRGTGQPQHF.

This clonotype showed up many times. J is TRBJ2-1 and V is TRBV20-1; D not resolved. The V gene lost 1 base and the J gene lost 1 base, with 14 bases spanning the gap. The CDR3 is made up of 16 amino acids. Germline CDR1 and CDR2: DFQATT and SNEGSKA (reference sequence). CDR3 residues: CSARVFATASYNEQFF. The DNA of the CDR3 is TGCAGTGCTAGAGTTTTCGCGACCGCGTCCTACAATGAGCAGTTCTTC.

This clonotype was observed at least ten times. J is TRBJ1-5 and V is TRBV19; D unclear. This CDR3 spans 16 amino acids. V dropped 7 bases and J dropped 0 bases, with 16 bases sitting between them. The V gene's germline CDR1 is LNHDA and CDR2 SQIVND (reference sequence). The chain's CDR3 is CASNPDGTDSNQPQHF. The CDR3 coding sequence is TGTGCCAGTAATCCGGATGGCACTGATAGCAATCAGCCCCAGCATTTT. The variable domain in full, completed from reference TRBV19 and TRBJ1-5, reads DGGITQSPKYLFRKEGQNVTLSCEQNLNHDAMYWYRQDPGQGLRLIYYSQIVNDFQKGDIAEGYSVSREKKESFPLTVTSAQKNPTAFYLCASNPDGTDSNQPQHFGDGTRLSIL.

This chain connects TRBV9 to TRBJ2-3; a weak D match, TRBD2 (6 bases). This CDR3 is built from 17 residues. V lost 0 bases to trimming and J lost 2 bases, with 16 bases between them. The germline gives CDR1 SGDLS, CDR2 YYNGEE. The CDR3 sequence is CASSVDGSGLTTDTQYF. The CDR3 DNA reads TGTGCCAGCAGCGTAGATGGTAGCGGCCTAACCACAGATACGCAGTATTTT. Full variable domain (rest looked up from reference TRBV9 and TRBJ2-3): DSGVTQTPKHLITATGQRVTLRCSPRSGDLSVYWYQQSLDQGLQFLIQYYNGEERAKGNILERFSAQQFPDLHSELNLSSLELGDSALYFCASSVDGSGLTTDTQYFGPGTRLTVL.

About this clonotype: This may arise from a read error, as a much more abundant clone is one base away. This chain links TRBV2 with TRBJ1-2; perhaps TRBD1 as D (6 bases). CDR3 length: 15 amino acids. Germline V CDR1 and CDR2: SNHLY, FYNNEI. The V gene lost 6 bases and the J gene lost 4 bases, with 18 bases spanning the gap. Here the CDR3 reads CASRLRQEDPYGYTF. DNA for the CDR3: TGTGCCAGCAGATTAAGACAGGAAGACCCCTATGGCTACACCTTC.

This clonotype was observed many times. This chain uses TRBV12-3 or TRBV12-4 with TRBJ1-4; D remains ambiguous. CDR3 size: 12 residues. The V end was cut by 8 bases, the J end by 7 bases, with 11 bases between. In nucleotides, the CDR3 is TGTGCCAGCCGGGCCGGTCGTGAAAAACTGTTTTTT. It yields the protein CASRAGREKLFF.

The CDR3 region has the DNA TGTGCCAGCAGCGGGTTCGTTAATGAAAAACTGTTTTTT. It yields the protein CASSGFVNEKLFF. The chain has TRBV7-2 and TRBJ1-4; D unresolved. CDR1 SGHTA and CDR2 FQGNSA come from the germline V gene. V lost 5 bases, J lost 4 bases, and 8 bases lay in between. The CDR3 is 13 residues long.